This is a list of T cell receptor beta chains from one sample in a study of blood T cell repertoires in COVID-19. TCRdb's table, derived via immunoSEQ multiplex PCR, lists solely in-frame clones and lacks some. There are under 150,000 clones in the sample; approximately 80% occur only once, and about 5% lies in the top ten. Sequenced sample: peripheral blood. These receptors were taken from a woman between 45 and 60 years old with acute or convalescent COVID-19. Both conserved end residues are trimmed from each CDR3.

V gene: TRBV7-6
J gene: TRBJ1-6
CDR3 length: 11
CDR3 protein: ASSLGGDSPLH

V gene: TRBV2
J gene: TRBJ2-7
CDR3 length: 12
CDR3 protein: ASSIGVSSYEQY

V gene: TRBV30
J gene: TRBJ1-4
CDR3 length: 11
CDR3 protein: AWSVQLNEKLF

V gene: TRBV30
J gene: TRBJ1-5
CDR3 length: 12
CDR3 protein: AWSVASGDQPQH

V gene: TRBV7-2
J gene: TRBJ2-7
CDR3 length: 15
CDR3 protein: ASSLELGTGSSYEQY

V gene: TRBV4-3
J gene: TRBJ2-7
CDR3 length: 14
CDR3 protein: ASSQGGGRGTYEQY

V gene: TRBV5-1
J gene: TRBJ1-2
CDR3 length: 13
CDR3 protein: ASRTTGTFSSGYT

V gene: TRBV19
J gene: TRBJ2-7
CDR3 length: 13
CDR3 protein: ASSRSDRGTYEQY

V gene: TRBV5-5
J gene: TRBJ2-1
CDR3 length: 12
CDR3 protein: ASSWGQTYNEQF

V gene: TRBV13
J gene: TRBJ1-6
CDR3 length: 14
CDR3 protein: ASSHRTGAPVSPLH

V gene: TRBV10-3
J gene: TRBJ1-6
CDR3 length: 13
CDR3 protein: AISDGVGGSSPLH